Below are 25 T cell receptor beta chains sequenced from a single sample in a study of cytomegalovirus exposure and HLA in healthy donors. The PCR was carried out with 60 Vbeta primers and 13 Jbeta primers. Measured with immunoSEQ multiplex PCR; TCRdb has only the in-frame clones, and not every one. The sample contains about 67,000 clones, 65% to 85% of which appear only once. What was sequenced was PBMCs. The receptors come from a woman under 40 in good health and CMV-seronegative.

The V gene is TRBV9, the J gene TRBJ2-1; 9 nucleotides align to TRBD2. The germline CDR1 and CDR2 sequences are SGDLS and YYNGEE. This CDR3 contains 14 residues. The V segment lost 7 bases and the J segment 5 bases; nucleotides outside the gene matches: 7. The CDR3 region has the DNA TGTGCCAGCCAACGGACTAGCGCCAACAATGAGCAGTTCTTC. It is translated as CASQRTSANNEQFF. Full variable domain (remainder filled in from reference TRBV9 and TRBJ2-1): DSGVTQTPKHLITATGQRVTLRCSPRSGDLSVYWYQQSLDQGLQFLIQYYNGEERAKGNILERFSAQQFPDLHSELNLSSLELGDSALYFCASQRTSANNEQFFGPGTRLTVL.

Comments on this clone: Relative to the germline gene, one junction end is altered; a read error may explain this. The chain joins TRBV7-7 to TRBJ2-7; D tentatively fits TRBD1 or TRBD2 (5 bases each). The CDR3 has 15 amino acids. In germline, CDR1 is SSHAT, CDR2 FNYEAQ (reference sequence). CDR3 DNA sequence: TGTGCTAGCAGCTTAGCGCAGGGATTGGAACACGAGCAGTACTTC. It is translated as CASSLAQGLEHEQYF. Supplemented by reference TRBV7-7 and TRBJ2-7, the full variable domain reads GAGVSQSPRYKVTKRGQDVTLRCDPISSHATLYWYQQALGQGPEFLTYFNYEAQPDKSGLPSDRFSAERPEGSISTLTIQRTEQRDSAMYRCASSLAQGLEHEQYFGPGTRLTVT.

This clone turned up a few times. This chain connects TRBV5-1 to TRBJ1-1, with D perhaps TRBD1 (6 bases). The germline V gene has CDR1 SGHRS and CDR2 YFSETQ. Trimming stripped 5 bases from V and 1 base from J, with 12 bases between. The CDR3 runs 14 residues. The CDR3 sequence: CASRIGQQNTEAFF. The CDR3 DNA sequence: TGCGCCAGCAGGATAGGACAGCAGAACACTGAAGCTTTCTTT.

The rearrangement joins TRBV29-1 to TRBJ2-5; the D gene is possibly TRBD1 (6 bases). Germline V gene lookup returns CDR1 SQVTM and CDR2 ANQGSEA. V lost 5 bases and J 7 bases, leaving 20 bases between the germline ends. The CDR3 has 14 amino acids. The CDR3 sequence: CSVYQGTPGSTQYF. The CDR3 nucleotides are TGCAGCGTTTATCAGGGGACGCCCGGGTCGACCCAGTACTTC.

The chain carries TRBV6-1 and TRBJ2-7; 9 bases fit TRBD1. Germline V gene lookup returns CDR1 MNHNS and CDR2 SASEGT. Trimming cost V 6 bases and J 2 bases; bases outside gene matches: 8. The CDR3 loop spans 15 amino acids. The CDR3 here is CASRPGTGLPYEQYF. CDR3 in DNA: TGTGCCAGCAGACCCGGGACAGGGCTCCCCTACGAGCAGTACTTC.

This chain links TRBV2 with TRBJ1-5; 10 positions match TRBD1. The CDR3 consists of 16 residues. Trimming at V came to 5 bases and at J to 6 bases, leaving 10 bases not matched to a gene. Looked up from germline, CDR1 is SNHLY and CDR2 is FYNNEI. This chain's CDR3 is CASSRDRGVQGQPQHF. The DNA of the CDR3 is TGTGCCAGCAGTCGGGACAGGGGTGTCCAAGGTCAGCCCCAGCATTTT.

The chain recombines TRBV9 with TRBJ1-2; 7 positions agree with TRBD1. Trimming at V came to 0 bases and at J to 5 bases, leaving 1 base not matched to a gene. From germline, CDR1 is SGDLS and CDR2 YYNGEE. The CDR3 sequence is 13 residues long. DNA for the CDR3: TGTGCCAGCAGCGTAGGACAGGGTTATGGCTACACCTTC. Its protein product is CASSVGQGYGYTF.

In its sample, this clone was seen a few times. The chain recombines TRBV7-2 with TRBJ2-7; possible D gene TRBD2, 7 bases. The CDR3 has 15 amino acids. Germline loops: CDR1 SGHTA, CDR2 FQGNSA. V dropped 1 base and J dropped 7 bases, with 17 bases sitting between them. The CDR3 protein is CASSLEGGALGEQYF. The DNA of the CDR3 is TGTGCCAGCAGCTTAGAAGGGGGGGCTTTGGGGGAGCAGTACTTC.

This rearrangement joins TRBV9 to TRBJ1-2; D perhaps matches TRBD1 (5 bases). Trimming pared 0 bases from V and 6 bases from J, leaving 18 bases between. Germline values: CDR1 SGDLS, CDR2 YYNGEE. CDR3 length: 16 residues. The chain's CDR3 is CASSVEPGSWKNGYTF. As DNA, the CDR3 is TGTGCCAGCAGCGTAGAGCCAGGGTCTTGGAAGAATGGCTACACCTTC.

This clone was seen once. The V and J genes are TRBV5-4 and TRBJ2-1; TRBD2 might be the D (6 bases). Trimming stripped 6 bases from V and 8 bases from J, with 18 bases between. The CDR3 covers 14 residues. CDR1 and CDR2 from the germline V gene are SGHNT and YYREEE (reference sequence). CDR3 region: CASNPGLRADEQFF. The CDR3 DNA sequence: TGTGCCAGCAACCCGGGACTCCGTGCCGATGAGCAGTTCTTC. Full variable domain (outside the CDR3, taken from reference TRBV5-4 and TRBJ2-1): ETGVTQSPTHLIKTRGQQVTLRCSSQSGHNTVSWYQQALGQGPQFIFQYYREEENGRGNFPPRFSGLQFPNYSSELNVNALELDDSALYLCASNPGLRADEQFFGPGTRLTVL.

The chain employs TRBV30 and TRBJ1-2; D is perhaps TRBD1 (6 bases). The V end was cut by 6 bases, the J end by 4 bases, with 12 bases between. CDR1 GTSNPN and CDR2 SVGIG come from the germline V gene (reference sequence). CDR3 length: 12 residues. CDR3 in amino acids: CACLDSSYGYTF. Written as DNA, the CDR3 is TGTGCCTGTCTGGACAGCTCCTATGGCTACACCTTC.

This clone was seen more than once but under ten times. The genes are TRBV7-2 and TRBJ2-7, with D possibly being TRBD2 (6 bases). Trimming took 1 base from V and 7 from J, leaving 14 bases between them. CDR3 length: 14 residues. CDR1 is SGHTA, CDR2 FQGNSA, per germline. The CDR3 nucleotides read TGTGCCAGCAGCTTAGGGGGGGTTCCTGGGGAGCAGTACTTC. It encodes CASSLGGVPGEQYF.

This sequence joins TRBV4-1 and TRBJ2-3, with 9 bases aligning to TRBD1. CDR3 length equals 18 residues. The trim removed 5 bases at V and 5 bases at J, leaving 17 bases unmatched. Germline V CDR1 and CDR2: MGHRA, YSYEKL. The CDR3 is CASSALGPPGTGRDTQYF. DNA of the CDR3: TGCGCCAGCAGCGCCCTTGGGCCTCCCGGGACAGGGAGAGATACGCAGTATTTT.

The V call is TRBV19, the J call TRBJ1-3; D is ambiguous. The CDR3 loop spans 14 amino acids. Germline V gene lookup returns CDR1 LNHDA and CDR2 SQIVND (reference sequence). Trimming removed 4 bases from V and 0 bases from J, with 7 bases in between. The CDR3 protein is CASSTVSSGNTIYF. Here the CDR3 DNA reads TGTGCCAGTAGTACGGTGAGCTCTGGAAACACCATATATTTT. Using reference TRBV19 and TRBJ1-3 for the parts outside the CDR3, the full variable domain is DGGITQSPKYLFRKEGQNVTLSCEQNLNHDAMYWYRQDPGQGLRLIYYSQIVNDFQKGDIAEGYSVSREKKESFPLTVTSAQKNPTAFYLCASSTVSSGNTIYFGEGSWLTVV.

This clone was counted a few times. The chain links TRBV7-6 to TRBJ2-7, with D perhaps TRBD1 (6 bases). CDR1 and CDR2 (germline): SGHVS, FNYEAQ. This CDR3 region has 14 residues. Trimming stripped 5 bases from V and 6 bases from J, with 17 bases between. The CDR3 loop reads CASSPGQPDSEQYF. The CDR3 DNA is TGTGCCAGCAGCCCCGGACAGCCGGATAGCGAGCAGTACTTC.

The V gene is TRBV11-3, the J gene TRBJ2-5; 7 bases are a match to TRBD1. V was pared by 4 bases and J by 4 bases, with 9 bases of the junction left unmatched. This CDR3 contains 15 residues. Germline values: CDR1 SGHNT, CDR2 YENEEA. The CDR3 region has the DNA TGTGCCAGCAGCTCCAACAGGGGAATAGCAGAGACCCAGTACTTC. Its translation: CASSSNRGIAETQYF.

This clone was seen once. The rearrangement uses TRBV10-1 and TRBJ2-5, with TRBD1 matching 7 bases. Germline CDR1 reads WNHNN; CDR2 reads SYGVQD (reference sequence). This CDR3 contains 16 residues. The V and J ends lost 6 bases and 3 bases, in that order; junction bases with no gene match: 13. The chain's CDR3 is CASSPTLRTGEETQYF. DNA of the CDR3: TGCGCCAGCAGCCCGACCCTTAGGACAGGAGAAGAGACCCAGTACTTC.

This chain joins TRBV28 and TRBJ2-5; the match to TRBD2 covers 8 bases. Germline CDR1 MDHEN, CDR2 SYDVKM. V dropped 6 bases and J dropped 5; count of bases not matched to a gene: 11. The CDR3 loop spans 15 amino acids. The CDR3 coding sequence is TGTGCCAGCAGGCCCTACGGGGGGGGCCTGGAGACCCAGTACTTC. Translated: CASRPYGGGLETQYF.

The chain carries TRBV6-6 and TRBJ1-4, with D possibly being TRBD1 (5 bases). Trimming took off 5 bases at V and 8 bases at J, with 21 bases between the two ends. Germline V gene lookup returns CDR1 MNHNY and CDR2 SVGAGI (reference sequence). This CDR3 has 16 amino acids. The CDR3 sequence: CASSSPAGGVREKLFF. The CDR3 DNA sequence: TGTGCCAGCAGTAGCCCGGCCGGGGGGGTGCGGGAAAAACTGTTTTTT.

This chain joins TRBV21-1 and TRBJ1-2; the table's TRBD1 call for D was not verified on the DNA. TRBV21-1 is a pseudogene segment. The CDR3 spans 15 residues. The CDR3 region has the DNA TGTGCCAGCAGCAACGGACAGGGGAGGACCTATGGCTACACCTTC. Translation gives CASSNGQGRTYGYTF.

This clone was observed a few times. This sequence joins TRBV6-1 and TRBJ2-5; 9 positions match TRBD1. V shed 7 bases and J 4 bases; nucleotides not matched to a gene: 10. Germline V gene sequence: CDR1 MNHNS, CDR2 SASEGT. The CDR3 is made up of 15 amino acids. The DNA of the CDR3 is TGTGCCAGCACCGACGGTCGACAGGGGGTAGAGACCCAGTACTTC. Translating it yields CASTDGRQGVETQYF.

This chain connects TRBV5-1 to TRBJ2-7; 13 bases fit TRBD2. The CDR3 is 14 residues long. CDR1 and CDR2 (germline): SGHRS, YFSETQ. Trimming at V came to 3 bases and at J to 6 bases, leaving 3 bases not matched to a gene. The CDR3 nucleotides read TGCGCCAGCAGCTCGAGGACTAGCGGGGGCGAGCAGTACTTC. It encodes CASSSRTSGGEQYF.

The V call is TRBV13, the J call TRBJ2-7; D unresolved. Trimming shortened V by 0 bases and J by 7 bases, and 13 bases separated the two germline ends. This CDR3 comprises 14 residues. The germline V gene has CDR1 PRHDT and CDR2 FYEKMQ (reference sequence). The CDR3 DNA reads TGTGCCAGCAGCTTAGGACCGCCCTCCGGTGAGCAGTACTTC. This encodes CASSLGPPSGEQYF.

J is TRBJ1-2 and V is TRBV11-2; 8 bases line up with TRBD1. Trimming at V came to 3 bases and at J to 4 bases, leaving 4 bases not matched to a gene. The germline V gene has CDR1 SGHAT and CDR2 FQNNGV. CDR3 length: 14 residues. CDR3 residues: CASSFVDRGYGYTF. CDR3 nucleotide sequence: TGTGCCAGCAGCTTTGTCGACAGGGGCTATGGCTACACCTTC.

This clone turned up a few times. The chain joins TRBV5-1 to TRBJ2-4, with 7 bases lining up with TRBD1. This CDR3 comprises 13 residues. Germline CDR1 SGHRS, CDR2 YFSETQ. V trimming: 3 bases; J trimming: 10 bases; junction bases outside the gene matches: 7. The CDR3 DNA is TGCGCCAGCAGCTCGGGACAGACGCAAATTCAGTACTTC. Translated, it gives CASSSGQTQIQYF.